This TCR beta chain came from a study of T-cell reconstitution after alpha-beta-depleted transplantation in children. This clonotype was detected ten times or more. Unique molecular identifiers were used in preparing the TCRbeta library. TCRdb reanalysed the PCR reads using MiXCR and keeps one entry per CDR3 protein. Altogether 200,000 or so distinct CDR3 sequences are present, 6.3% being singletons, with the ten largest covering 4.5%. Germline CDR1 and CDR2: SGHDT and YYEEEE. The CDR3 loop spans 12 amino acids. V shed 2 bases and J shed 4 bases, with 5 bases lying between them. The chain combines TRBV5-6 with TRBJ2-3; no firm D call. The source was PBMCs, collected before TCRalphabeta/CD19-depleted stem cell transplant. This receptor was obtained from a girl less than two years old with combined immunodeficiency, due to receive a stem cell transplant. The CDR3 spells CASSFQADTQYF. For the CDR3, the DNA is TGTGCCAGCAGCTTCCAGGCAGATACGCAGTATTTT.